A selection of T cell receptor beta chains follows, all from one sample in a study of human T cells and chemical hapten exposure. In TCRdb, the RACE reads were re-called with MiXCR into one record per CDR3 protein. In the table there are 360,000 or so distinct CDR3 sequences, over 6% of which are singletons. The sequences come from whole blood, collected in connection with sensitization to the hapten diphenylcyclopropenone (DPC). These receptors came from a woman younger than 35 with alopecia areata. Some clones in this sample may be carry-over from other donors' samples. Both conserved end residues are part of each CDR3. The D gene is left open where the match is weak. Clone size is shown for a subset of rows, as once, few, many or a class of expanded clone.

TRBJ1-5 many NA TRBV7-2 TGTGCCAGCAGCTTAGCGCCATTTACGAATCAGCCCCAGCATTTT CASSLAPFTNQPQHF
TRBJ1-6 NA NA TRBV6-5 TGTGCCAGCAGTTACAGCGATGTCACGGGACCTGATTCACCCCTCCACTTT CASSYSDVTGPDSPLHF
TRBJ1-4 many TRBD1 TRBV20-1 TGCAGTGCTAGAGATTCGACAGGGCGTGAAAAACTGTTTTTT CSARDSTGREKLFF
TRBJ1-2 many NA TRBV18 TGTGCCAGCTCACCGGACGAAAGCAACTATGGCTACACCTTC CASSPDESNYGYTF
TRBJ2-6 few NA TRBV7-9 TGTGCCAGCAGCTTAGCGAAGGGCGCCAAGCGAGGGGCCAACGTCCTGACTTTC CASSLAKGAKRGANVLTF
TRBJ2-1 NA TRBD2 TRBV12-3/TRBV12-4 TGTGCCAGCAGCCAGGGAAGCGGGGGGCCCATCTCCTACAATGAGCAGTTCTTC CASSQGSGGPISYNEQFF
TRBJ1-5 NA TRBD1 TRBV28 TGTGCCAGCAGTTTATATTGGGGACAGACGGGCAATCAGCCCCAGCATTTT CASSLYWGQTGNQPQHF
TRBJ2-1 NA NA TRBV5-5 TGTGCCAGCAGCTTGGCCATGCAGGGAATGGGCAATGAGCAGTTCTTC CASSLAMQGMGNEQFF
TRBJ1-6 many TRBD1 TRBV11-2 TGTGCCAGCAGCGAAGGGGGCTCGGGATCACCCCTCCACTTT CASSEGGSGSPLHF
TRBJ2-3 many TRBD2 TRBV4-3 TGCGCCAGCAGCCAAGATCCAACTAGCGGGGGCACAGATACGCAGTATTTT CASSQDPTSGGTDTQYF
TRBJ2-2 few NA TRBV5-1 TGCGCCAGCAGCGGTTATGCAGGGCCCACCGGGGAGCTGTTTTTT CASSGYAGPTGELFF
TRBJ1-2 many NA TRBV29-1 TGCAGCGTACAGACACCTAACTATGGCTACACCTTC CSVQTPNYGYTF
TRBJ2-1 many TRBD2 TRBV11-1 TGTGCCAGCACCGGGGGACTAGCGGGGTTGAGCTCCTACAATGAGCAGTTCTTC CASTGGLAGLSSYNEQFF
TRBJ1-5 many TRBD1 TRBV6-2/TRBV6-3 TGTGCCAGCAGTTACGAGGGGGCATATCTCAGGGAGATAAATCAGCCCCAGCATTTT CASSYEGAYLREINQPQHF
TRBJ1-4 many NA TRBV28 TGTGCCAGCAGTTTTATAAGTAATGAGTTGGCAACTAATGAAAAACTGTTTTTT CASSFISNELATNEKLFF
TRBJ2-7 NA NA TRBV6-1 TGTGCCAGCGGTTTCCAGGGGTCAATCCCCTACGAGCAGTACTTC CASGFQGSIPYEQYF
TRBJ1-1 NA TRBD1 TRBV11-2 TGTGCCAGCAGCCCCAACAGGGGAGAAACTGAAGCTTTCTTT CASSPNRGETEAFF
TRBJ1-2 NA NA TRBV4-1 TGCGCCAGCAGCCAAGCGGCCGGATTCTATGGCTACACCTTC CASSQAAGFYGYTF
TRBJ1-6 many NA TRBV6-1 TGTGCCAGCTCCAGGGCGGATAATTCACCCCTCCACTTT CASSRADNSPLHF
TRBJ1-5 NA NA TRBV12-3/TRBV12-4 TGTGCCAGCAGCAGGGACGGACCGCATCAGCCCCAGCATTTT CASSRDGPHQPQHF
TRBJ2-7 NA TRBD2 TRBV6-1 TGTGCCAGCAGCATACGGACTAGCGGGGGGCCTACCTACGAGCAGTACTTC CASSIRTSGGPTYEQYF
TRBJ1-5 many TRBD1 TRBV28 TGTGCCAGCACTTTCTCGGGGACAGGGGCCAATCAGCCCCAGCATTTT CASTFSGTGANQPQHF
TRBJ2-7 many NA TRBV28 TGTGCCAGCAGCCCTAGCTCCTACGAGCAGTACTTC CASSPSSYEQYF
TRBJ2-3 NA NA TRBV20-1 TGCAGTGCTAGACGAGCAGGGCTCACAGATACGCAGTATTTT CSARRAGLTDTQYF
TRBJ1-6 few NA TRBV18 TGTGCCAGCTCACAGGAGTTCTCCTATAATTCACCCCTCCACTTT CASSQEFSYNSPLHF
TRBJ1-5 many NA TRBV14 TGTGCCAGCAGCCAAGATAGTCAGCCCCAGCATTTT CASSQDSQPQHF
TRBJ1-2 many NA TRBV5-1 TGCGCCAGCAGCTTAGACGAGGGCTATGGCTACACCTTC CASSLDEGYGYTF
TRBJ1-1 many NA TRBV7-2 TGTGCCAGCAGCTTAATTACGGCGAACACTGAAGCTTTCTTT CASSLITANTEAFF
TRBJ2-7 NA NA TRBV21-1 TGTGCCAGCAGCACACGGGGACTAGCGGGGGACCTCTACGAGCAGTACTTC CASSTRGLAGDLYEQYF
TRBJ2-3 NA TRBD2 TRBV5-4 TGTGCCAGCAGCTTGTCTAGCGGGGGGGATACGCTGTATTTT CASSLSSGGDTLYF
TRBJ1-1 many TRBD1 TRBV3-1 TGTGCCAGCAGCCAACTGACAGGGGGCACTGAAGCTTTCTTT CASSQLTGGTEAFF
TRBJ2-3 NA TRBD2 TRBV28 TGTGCCAGCAGTGGGGGACTAGCCTTGGATGTAGATACGCAGTATTTT CASSGGLALDVDTQYF
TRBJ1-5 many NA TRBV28 TGTGCCAGCAGTTTTTCGACCCGCACTCAGCCCCAGCATTTT CASSFSTRTQPQHF
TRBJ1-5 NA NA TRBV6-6 TGTGCCAGCGAAGACAGCCCATATAGCAATCAGCCCCAGCATTTT CASEDSPYSNQPQHF
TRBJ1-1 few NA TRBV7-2 TGTGCCAGCAGCTGGGGTTTTGCTGAAGCTTTCTTT CASSWGFAEAFF
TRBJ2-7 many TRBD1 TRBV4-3 TGCGCCAGCAGCCCAGACAGGGGGCGGGAGCAGTACTTC CASSPDRGREQYF
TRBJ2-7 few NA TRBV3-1 TGTGCCCCAGAGGCCGGGGACCACGAGCAGTACTTC CAPEAGDHEQYF
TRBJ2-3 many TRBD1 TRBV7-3 TGTGCCAGCAGCTATGGGACAGGGGGGCCGACAGATACGCAGTATTTT CASSYGTGGPTDTQYF
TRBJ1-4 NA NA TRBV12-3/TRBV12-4 TGTGCCAGCAGCGCCCAGGGGTTGGGTGAAAAACTGTTTTTT CASSAQGLGEKLFF
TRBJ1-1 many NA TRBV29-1 TGCAGCGTTGATGCGGGGGACCTGAACACTGAAGCTTTCTTT CSVDAGDLNTEAFF
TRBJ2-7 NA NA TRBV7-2 TGTGCCAGCAGCCCACCCTCGGGGCTAAAGCAGTACTTC CASSPPSGLKQYF